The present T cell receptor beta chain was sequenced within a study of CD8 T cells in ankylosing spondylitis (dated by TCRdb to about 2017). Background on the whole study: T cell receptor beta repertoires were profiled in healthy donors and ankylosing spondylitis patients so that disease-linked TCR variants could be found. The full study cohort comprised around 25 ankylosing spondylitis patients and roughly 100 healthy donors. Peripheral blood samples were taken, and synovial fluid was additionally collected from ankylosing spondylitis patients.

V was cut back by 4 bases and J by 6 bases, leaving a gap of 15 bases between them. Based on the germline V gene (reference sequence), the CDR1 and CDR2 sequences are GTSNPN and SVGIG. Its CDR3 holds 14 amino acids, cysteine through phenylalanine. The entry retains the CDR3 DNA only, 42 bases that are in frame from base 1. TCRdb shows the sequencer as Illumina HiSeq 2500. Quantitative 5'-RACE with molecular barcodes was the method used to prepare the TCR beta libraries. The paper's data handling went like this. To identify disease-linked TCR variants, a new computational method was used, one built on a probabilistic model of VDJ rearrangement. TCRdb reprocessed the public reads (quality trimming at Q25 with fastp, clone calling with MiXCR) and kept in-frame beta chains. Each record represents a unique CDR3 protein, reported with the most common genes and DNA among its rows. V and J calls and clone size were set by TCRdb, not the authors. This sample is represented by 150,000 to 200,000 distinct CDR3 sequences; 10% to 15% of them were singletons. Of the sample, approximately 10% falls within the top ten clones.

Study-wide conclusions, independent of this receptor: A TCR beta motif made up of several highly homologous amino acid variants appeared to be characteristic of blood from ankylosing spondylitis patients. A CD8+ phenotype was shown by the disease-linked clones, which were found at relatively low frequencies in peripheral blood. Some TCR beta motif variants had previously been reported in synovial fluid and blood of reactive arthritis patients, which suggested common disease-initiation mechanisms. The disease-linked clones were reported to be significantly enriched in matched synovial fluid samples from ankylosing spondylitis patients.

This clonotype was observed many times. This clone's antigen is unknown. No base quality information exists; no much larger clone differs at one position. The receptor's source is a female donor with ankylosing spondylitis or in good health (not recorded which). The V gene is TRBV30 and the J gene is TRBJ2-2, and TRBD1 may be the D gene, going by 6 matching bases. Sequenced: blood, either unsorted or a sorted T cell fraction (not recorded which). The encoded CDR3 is CAWTGARASGELFF. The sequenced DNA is TGTGCCTGGACAGGGGCGAGAGCATCCGGGGAGCTGTTTTTT. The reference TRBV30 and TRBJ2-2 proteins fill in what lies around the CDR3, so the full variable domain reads SQTIHQWPATLVQPVGSPLSLECTVEGTSNPNLYWYRQAAGRGLQLLFYSVGIGQISSEVPQNLSASRPQDRQFILSSKKLLLSDSGFYLCAWTGARASGELFFGEGSRLTVL.